This is a list of T cell receptor beta chains from one sample in a study of PD-1 blockade in classical Hodgkin lymphoma. TCRdb's copy holds only in-frame clones and misses some; the assay was immunoSEQ multiplex PCR. The table lists about 25,000 clones, 60% to 85% of them singletons. Sample: peripheral blood mononuclear cells (PBMCs), taken before the second cycle of nivolumab. The receptors here all came from a human donor with classical Hodgkin lymphoma. The CDR3 runs from the conserved cysteine through the conserved F or W. Fields, in order: J gene, V gene, CDR3 length, clone size, D gene, CDR3 protein, CDR3 DNA. The D gene is left open where the match is weak. Clone size appears in some rows only: once, few, many, or a class for an expanded clone.

j_call: TRBJ1-2; v_call: TRBV5-1; cdr3_length: 15; clone_size: NA; d_call: NA; cdr3_aa: CASSPSYPFNYGYTF; cdr3_nt: TGCGCCAGCAGCCCCAGTTACCCCTTTAACTATGGCTACACCTTC
j_call: TRBJ1-5; v_call: TRBV19; cdr3_length: 15; clone_size: NA; d_call: NA; cdr3_aa: CASTILGRVNQPQHF; cdr3_nt: TGTGCCAGTACGATACTCGGACGGGTTAATCAGCCCCAGCATTTT
j_call: TRBJ1-2; v_call: TRBV29-1; cdr3_length: 13; clone_size: few; d_call: TRBD1; cdr3_aa: CSDSTGDGYGYTF; cdr3_nt: TGCAGCGACTCGACAGGGGACGGCTATGGCTACACCTTC
j_call: TRBJ2-3; v_call: TRBV30; cdr3_length: 12; clone_size: NA; d_call: NA; cdr3_aa: CAWSPSTDTQYF; cdr3_nt: TGTGCCTGGAGCCCGAGCACAGATACGCAGTATTTT
j_call: TRBJ2-1; v_call: TRBV6-1; cdr3_length: 14; clone_size: NA; d_call: TRBD2; cdr3_aa: CASSPQREYNEQFF; cdr3_nt: TGTGCCAGCAGTCCCCAGCGGGAGTACAATGAGCAGTTCTTC
j_call: TRBJ2-7; v_call: TRBV28; cdr3_length: 14; clone_size: NA; d_call: NA; cdr3_aa: CASSLHLRLYEQYF; cdr3_nt: TGTGCCAGCAGCCTACATTTGCGGCTTTACGAGCAGTACTTC
j_call: TRBJ2-7; v_call: TRBV28; cdr3_length: 15; clone_size: NA; d_call: TRBD1; cdr3_aa: CASSFDRENDYEQYF; cdr3_nt: TGTGCCAGCAGTTTCGACAGGGAGAACGACTACGAGCAGTACTTC
j_call: TRBJ2-1; v_call: TRBV7-6; cdr3_length: 15; clone_size: NA; d_call: TRBD2; cdr3_aa: CASTQLAGPYNEQFF; cdr3_nt: TGTGCCAGCACCCAACTAGCGGGTCCCTACAATGAGCAGTTCTTC
j_call: TRBJ1-2; v_call: TRBV28; cdr3_length: 13; clone_size: NA; d_call: TRBD1; cdr3_aa: CASSLTGAYGYTF; cdr3_nt: TGTGCCAGCAGCCTGACAGGGGCGTATGGCTACACCTTC
j_call: TRBJ2-1; v_call: TRBV19; cdr3_length: 15; clone_size: NA; d_call: NA; cdr3_aa: CASSILGASYNEQFF; cdr3_nt: TGTGCCAGTAGTATCTTAGGGGCTTCCTACAATGAGCAGTTCTTC
j_call: TRBJ2-7; v_call: TRBV18; cdr3_length: 12; clone_size: NA; d_call: NA; cdr3_aa: CASSPNDYEQYF; cdr3_nt: TGTGCCAGCTCACCAAATGACTACGAGCAGTACTTC
j_call: TRBJ2-2; v_call: TRBV7-2; cdr3_length: 17; clone_size: NA; d_call: NA; cdr3_aa: CASSLWAGQGMAGELFF; cdr3_nt: TGTGCCAGCAGCTTATGGGCCGGCCAGGGAATGGCCGGGGAGCTGTTTTTT
j_call: TRBJ2-2; v_call: TRBV19; cdr3_length: 14; clone_size: NA; d_call: NA; cdr3_aa: CASSTLVGAGELFF; cdr3_nt: TGTGCCAGTAGTACGCTAGTTGGGGCCGGGGAGCTGTTTTTT
j_call: TRBJ1-2; v_call: TRBV6-5; cdr3_length: 14; clone_size: NA; d_call: NA; cdr3_aa: CASSYGHPRYGYTF; cdr3_nt: TGTGCCAGCAGTTACGGCCACCCGCGCTATGGCTACACCTTC
j_call: TRBJ2-7; v_call: TRBV11-3; cdr3_length: 14; clone_size: NA; d_call: NA; cdr3_aa: CASTYAGKFDEQYF; cdr3_nt: TGTGCCAGCACCTACGCGGGGAAATTTGACGAGCAGTACTTC
j_call: TRBJ2-7; v_call: TRBV5-1; cdr3_length: 15; clone_size: once; d_call: NA; cdr3_aa: CASSLSPAGVDEQYF; cdr3_nt: TGCGCCAGCAGCTTGTCTCCAGCAGGGGTGGACGAGCAGTACTTC
j_call: TRBJ2-1; v_call: TRBV5-4; cdr3_length: 15; clone_size: NA; d_call: TRBD2; cdr3_aa: CASSSITSGSNEQFF; cdr3_nt: TGTGCCAGCAGCTCTATTACTAGCGGGAGTAATGAGCAGTTCTTC
j_call: TRBJ1-3; v_call: TRBV7-9; cdr3_length: 13; clone_size: few; d_call: NA; cdr3_aa: CASSPSSGNTIYF; cdr3_nt: TGTGCCAGCAGCCCCTCATCTGGAAACACCATATATTTT
j_call: TRBJ2-2; v_call: TRBV9; cdr3_length: 15; clone_size: NA; d_call: TRBD1; cdr3_aa: CASSVGTGWTGELFF; cdr3_nt: TGTGCCAGCAGCGTGGGGACAGGGTGGACCGGGGAGCTGTTTTTT
j_call: TRBJ1-6; v_call: TRBV27; cdr3_length: 12; clone_size: once; d_call: NA; cdr3_aa: CASTNYNSPLHF; cdr3_nt: TGTGCCAGCACCAACTATAATTCACCCCTCCACTTT
j_call: TRBJ1-5; v_call: TRBV4-1; cdr3_length: 15; clone_size: NA; d_call: TRBD1; cdr3_aa: CASSQENRGGQPQHF; cdr3_nt: TGCGCCAGCAGCCAAGAGAACAGGGGGGGTCAGCCCCAGCATTTT
j_call: TRBJ2-1; v_call: TRBV6-4; cdr3_length: 15; clone_size: NA; d_call: TRBD2; cdr3_aa: CASSSLAGSYNEQFF; cdr3_nt: TGTGCCAGCAGTTCTCTAGCGGGCTCCTACAATGAGCAGTTCTTC
j_call: TRBJ2-1; v_call: TRBV7-8; cdr3_length: 14; clone_size: NA; d_call: NA; cdr3_aa: CASSLAGSYNEQFF; cdr3_nt: TGTGCCAGCAGCTTAGCGGGATCGTACAATGAGCAGTTCTTC
j_call: TRBJ1-1; v_call: TRBV2; cdr3_length: 11; clone_size: NA; d_call: NA; cdr3_aa: CASMQRTEAFF; cdr3_nt: TGTGCCAGCATGCAAAGGACTGAAGCTTTCTTT
j_call: TRBJ2-1; v_call: TRBV7-7; cdr3_length: 15; clone_size: NA; d_call: NA; cdr3_aa: CASSLEIASYNEQFF; cdr3_nt: TGTGCTAGCAGCTTAGAAATAGCCTCCTACAATGAGCAGTTCTTC
j_call: TRBJ1-6; v_call: TRBV2; cdr3_length: 17; clone_size: NA; d_call: NA; cdr3_aa: CASSERWGSPGGSPLHF; cdr3_nt: TGTGCCAGCAGTGAACGTTGGGGTTCTCCCGGCGGTTCACCCCTCCACTTT
j_call: TRBJ2-7; v_call: TRBV5-4; cdr3_length: 16; clone_size: NA; d_call: NA; cdr3_aa: CASSLAGFGSTYEQYF; cdr3_nt: TGTGCCAGCAGCTTGGCCGGATTTGGGTCTACCTACGAGCAGTACTTC
j_call: TRBJ2-3; v_call: TRBV7-3; cdr3_length: 18; clone_size: NA; d_call: TRBD2; cdr3_aa: CARILQGKVAGPTDTQYF; cdr3_nt: TGTGCCAGGATACTACAGGGCAAGGTAGCGGGACCCACAGATACGCAGTATTTT
j_call: TRBJ2-7; v_call: TRBV5-1; cdr3_length: 13; clone_size: few; d_call: TRBD1; cdr3_aa: CASSSDRGGEQYF; cdr3_nt: TGCGCCAGCAGCTCGGACAGGGGTGGCGAGCAGTACTTC
j_call: TRBJ2-7; v_call: TRBV4-3; cdr3_length: 14; clone_size: NA; d_call: NA; cdr3_aa: CASSQDIRGYEQYF; cdr3_nt: TGCGCCAGCAGCCAAGATATCAGGGGCTACGAGCAGTACTTC
j_call: TRBJ2-7; v_call: TRBV6-5; cdr3_length: 15; clone_size: NA; d_call: TRBD2; cdr3_aa: CASSNPLAGEYEQYF; cdr3_nt: TGTGCCAGCAGTAACCCCCTAGCGGGAGAGTACGAGCAGTACTTC
j_call: TRBJ1-5; v_call: TRBV2; cdr3_length: 12; clone_size: NA; d_call: NA; cdr3_aa: CASSGEVVPQHF; cdr3_nt: TGTGCCAGCAGTGGGGAGGTAGTCCCCCAGCATTTT
j_call: TRBJ1-1; v_call: TRBV9; cdr3_length: 14; clone_size: once; d_call: NA; cdr3_aa: CASSTETGNTEAFF; cdr3_nt: TGTGCCAGCAGCACCGAGACTGGGAACACTGAAGCTTTCTTT
j_call: TRBJ2-1; v_call: TRBV13; cdr3_length: 16; clone_size: few; d_call: TRBD1; cdr3_aa: CASSQDRSSSYNEQFF; cdr3_nt: TGTGCCAGCAGCCAGGACAGGTCCAGCTCCTACAATGAGCAGTTCTTC
j_call: TRBJ2-7; v_call: TRBV4-1; cdr3_length: 18; clone_size: NA; d_call: NA; cdr3_aa: CASSQGSGKGPLIYEQYF; cdr3_nt: TGCGCCAGCAGCCAGGGCTCCGGGAAGGGCCCCCTAATATACGAGCAGTACTTC
j_call: TRBJ1-2; v_call: TRBV4-2; cdr3_length: 13; clone_size: NA; d_call: NA; cdr3_aa: CASSLKGKYGYTF; cdr3_nt: TGTGCCAGCAGCTTGAAGGGAAAGTATGGCTACACCTTC